The 13 T cell receptor beta chains below come from one sample, sequenced in a study of resident and recirculating memory T cells in vitiligo. The repertoire was sequenced with immunoSEQ multiplex PCR; TCRdb's copy has only in-frame clones and lacks some. Of roughly 76,000 clones in the sample, roughly nine tenths were seen once. The material sequenced was blood. These receptors all stem from a male donor with vitiligo.

The chain uses TRBV30 and TRBJ2-5; 11 bases line up with TRBD1. Germline trimming cut 5 bases from V and 12 bases from J; bases unmatched to any gene: 8. This CDR3 contains 12 residues. From germline, CDR1 is GTSNPN and CDR2 SVGIG (reference sequence). The CDR3 spells CAWGDRGASEYF. The CDR3 nucleotides read TGTGCCTGGGGGGACAGGGGGGCTTCGGAGTACTTC.

The chain employs TRBV6-6 and TRBJ1-5; possibly TRBD1 for D (6 bases). The CDR3 runs 16 residues. Germline V gives CDR1 MNHNY, CDR2 SVGAGI (reference sequence). V was trimmed by 6 bases and J by 6 bases, leaving 21 bases between them. In DNA, the CDR3 is TGTGCCAGCAGGAGTATGTCAGGGGAGATGATTCAGCCCCAGCATTTT. It specifies CASRSMSGEMIQPQHF.

The chain links TRBV7-2 to TRBJ2-3; 12 bases are shared with TRBD2. With 1 base clipped from V and 5 bases from J, the junction kept 10 bases outside the gene matches. The CDR3 is made up of 18 amino acids. From germline, CDR1 is SGHTA and CDR2 FQGNSA. CDR3 loop: CASSLGTSGGLFGDTQYF. The CDR3 DNA follows: TGTGCCAGCAGCTTAGGTACTAGCGGGGGGTTGTTTGGAGATACGCAGTATTTT.

DNA of the CDR3: TGTGCCAGCAGCAGTGGACTAGCGACCCACAATGAGCAGTTCTTC. It codes for CASSSGLATHNEQFF. V is TRBV7-8 and J is TRBJ2-1; TRBD2 matches 9 bases. Germline values: CDR1 SGHVS, CDR2 FQNEAQ. This CDR3 comprises 15 residues. With V trimmed by 5 bases and J by 5 bases, 7 bases remained unmatched.

V and J are TRBV11-2 and TRBJ1-1, with D hard to call. This CDR3 has 17 amino acids. CDR1 is SGHAT and CDR2 is FQNNGV in the germline V gene. Between the trimmed V and J ends, which lost 1 base and 6 bases, there was a span of 21 bases. CDR3 sequence (DNA): TGTGCCAGCAGCTTAGCCCCGAGGGCAGGCGGGATGGCTGAAGCTTTCTTT. It translates to CASSLAPRAGGMAEAFF.

The chain joins TRBV6-5 to TRBJ2-7; 9 bases fit TRBD1. The length of the CDR3 is 15 residues. CDR1 is MNHEY, CDR2 SVGAGI, per germline. V was pared by 6 bases and J by 4 bases, with 10 bases of the junction left unmatched. The CDR3 coding sequence is TGTGCCAGCAGCCCCCTCGGGACAGGGTTTTACGAGCAGTACTTC. Translation gives CASSPLGTGFYEQYF.

The V call is TRBV7-7, the J call TRBJ2-5; 7 nucleotides agree with TRBD2. CDR3 length equals 15 residues. Trimming at V came to 4 bases and at J to 5 bases, leaving 10 bases not matched to a gene. Germline CDR1 SSHAT, CDR2 FNYEAQ (reference sequence). The CDR3 region is CASSSGLAERETQYF. CDR3 DNA sequence: TGTGCCAGCAGCTCCGGGCTAGCGGAAAGGGAGACCCAGTACTTC.

The chain has TRBV7-9 and TRBJ2-3, with 7 bases that match TRBD1. The CDR3 contains 16 residues. Per the germline V gene, CDR1 is SEHNR and CDR2 is FQNEAQ (reference sequence). The trim removed 1 base at V and 1 base at J, leaving 5 bases unmatched. The CDR3: CASSLVGTGGTDTQYF. CDR3 in DNA: TGTGCCAGCAGCTTAGTAGGTACAGGGGGCACAGATACGCAGTATTTT.

The chain combines TRBV4-1 with TRBJ2-1; 8 positions agree with TRBD2. Germline CDR1 reads MGHRA; CDR2 reads YSYEKL. The CDR3 has 16 residues. Germline trimming cut 1 base from V and 4 bases from J; bases unmatched to any gene: 6. The CDR3 here is CASSQGTGGVYNEQFF. The CDR3 nucleotides are TGCGCCAGCAGCCAAGGAACGGGGGGGGTATACAATGAGCAGTTCTTC.

The V and J genes are TRBV2 and TRBJ2-6; 7 bases match TRBD2. The V segment lost 3 bases and the J segment 2 bases; nucleotides outside the gene matches: 1. Germline-derived CDR1 and CDR2 are SNHLY and FYNNEI. The CDR3 runs 15 residues. The CDR3 DNA reads as TGTGCCAGCAGTGATGGGGGGGCTGGGGCCAACGTCCTGACTTTC. It translates to CASSDGGAGANVLTF.

This rearrangement joins TRBV10-2 to TRBJ2-7; TRBD2 matches 11 bases. Germline V CDR1 and CDR2: WSHSY, SAAADI. The J segment lost 7 bases and the V segment lost 0 bases, leaving 8 bases of the junction unmatched. CDR3 length: 16 residues. CDR3 nucleotides: TGCGCCAGCAGTGAGTCGGTATTAGCGGGGGGGCGGGAGCAGTACTTC. This encodes CASSESVLAGGREQYF.

V is TRBV5-1 and J is TRBJ1-2; weak D call: TRBD1 (5 bases). V lost 0 bases and J 1 base, leaving 16 bases between the germline ends. This CDR3 has 17 residues. CDR1 SGHRS and CDR2 YFSETQ come from the germline V gene. The CDR3 reads CASSLGLFGARNYGYTF. CDR3 in DNA: TGCGCCAGCAGCTTGGGTTTATTTGGGGCCCGTAACTATGGCTACACCTTC.

The chain combines TRBV7-9 with TRBJ1-1, with 9 bases lining up with TRBD1. V was clipped by 1 base and J by 6 bases; unmatched bases: 12. The CDR3 is 17 amino acids. The germline CDR1 and CDR2 sequences are SEHNR and FQNEAQ (reference sequence). The CDR3 protein is CASSLGSGTGLSAEAFF. Written as DNA, the CDR3 is TGTGCCAGCAGCTTAGGCTCTGGGACAGGGCTGAGCGCTGAAGCTTTCTTT.